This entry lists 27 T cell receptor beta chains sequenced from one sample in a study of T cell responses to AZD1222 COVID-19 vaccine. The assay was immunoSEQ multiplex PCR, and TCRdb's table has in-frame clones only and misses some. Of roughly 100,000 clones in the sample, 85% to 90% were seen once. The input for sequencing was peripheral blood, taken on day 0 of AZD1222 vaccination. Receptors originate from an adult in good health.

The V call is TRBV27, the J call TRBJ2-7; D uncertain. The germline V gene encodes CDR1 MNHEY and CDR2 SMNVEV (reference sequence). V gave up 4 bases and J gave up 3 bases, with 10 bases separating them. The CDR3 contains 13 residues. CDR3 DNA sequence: TGTGCCAGCAGTTCCCCCCCTTACTACGAGCAGTACTTC. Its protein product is CASSSPPYYEQYF.

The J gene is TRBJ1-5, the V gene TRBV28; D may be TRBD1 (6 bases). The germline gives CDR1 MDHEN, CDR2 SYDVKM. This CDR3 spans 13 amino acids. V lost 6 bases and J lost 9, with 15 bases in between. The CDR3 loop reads CASSLDSQRPQHF. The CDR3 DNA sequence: TGTGCCAGCAGCCTGGACAGCCAAAGGCCCCAGCATTTT.

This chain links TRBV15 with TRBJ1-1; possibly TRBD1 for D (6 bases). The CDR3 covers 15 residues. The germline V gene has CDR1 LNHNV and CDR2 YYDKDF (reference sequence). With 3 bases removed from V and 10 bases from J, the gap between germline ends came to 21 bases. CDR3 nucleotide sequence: TGTGCCACCAGCAGTCATGACCCCGGGACAAAGCCAGCTTTCTTT. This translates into CATSSHDPGTKPAFF.

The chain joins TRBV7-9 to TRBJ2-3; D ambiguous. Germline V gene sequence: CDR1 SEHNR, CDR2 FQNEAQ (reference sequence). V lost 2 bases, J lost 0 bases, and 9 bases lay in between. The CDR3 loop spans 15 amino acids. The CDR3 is CASSLTDLSTDTQYF. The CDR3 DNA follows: TGTGCCAGCAGCTTAACGGACCTCAGCACAGATACGCAGTATTTT.

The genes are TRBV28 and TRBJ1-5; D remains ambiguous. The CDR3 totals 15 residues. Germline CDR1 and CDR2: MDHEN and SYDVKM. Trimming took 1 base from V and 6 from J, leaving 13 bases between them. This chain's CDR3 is CASSLSSRLGQPQHF. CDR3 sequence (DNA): TGTGCCAGCAGTTTATCTTCCAGGTTGGGTCAGCCCCAGCATTTT.

The CDR3 DNA follows: TGTGCCAGCAGCACCCAAGCGGGAGTGGAGCAGTTCTTC. This translates into CASSTQAGVEQFF. This sequence joins TRBV11-2 and TRBJ2-1; 8 bases agree with TRBD2. Germline CDR1 and CDR2: SGHAT and FQNNGV. This CDR3 has 13 amino acids. The V gene end was trimmed by 5 bases and the J gene end by 10 bases; junction bases not matched to a gene: 7.

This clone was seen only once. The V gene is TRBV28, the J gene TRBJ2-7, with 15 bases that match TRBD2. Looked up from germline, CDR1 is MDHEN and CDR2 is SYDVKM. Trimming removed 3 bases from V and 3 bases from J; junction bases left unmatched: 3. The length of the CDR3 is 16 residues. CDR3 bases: TGTGCCAGCAGTTTCCCGGGACTAGCGGGAGGCTACGAGCAGTACTTC. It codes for CASSFPGLAGGYEQYF.

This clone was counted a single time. The CDR3 sequence is CASSAAGTSETDTQYF. CDR3 coding DNA: TGTGCCAGCAGCGCAGCAGGGACTAGCGAAACAGATACGCAGTATTTT. The rearrangement links TRBV9 to TRBJ2-3; 10 bases are shared with TRBD2. The V gene end was trimmed by 3 bases and the J gene end by 3 bases; junction bases not matched to a gene: 7. Per germline, CDR1 SGDLS and CDR2 YYNGEE. The CDR3 has 16 amino acids.

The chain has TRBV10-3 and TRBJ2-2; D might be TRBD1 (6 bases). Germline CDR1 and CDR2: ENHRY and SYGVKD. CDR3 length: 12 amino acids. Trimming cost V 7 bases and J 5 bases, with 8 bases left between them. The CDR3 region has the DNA TGTGCCATCAAACAGGGTACCGGGGAGCTGTTTTTT. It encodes CAIKQGTGELFF.

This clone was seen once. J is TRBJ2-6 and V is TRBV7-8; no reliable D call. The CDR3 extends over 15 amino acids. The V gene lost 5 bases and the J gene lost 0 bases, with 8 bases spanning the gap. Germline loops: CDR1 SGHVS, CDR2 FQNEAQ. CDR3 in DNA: TGTGCCAGCAGCCCCCGGACCTCTGGGGCCAACGTCCTGACTTTC. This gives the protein CASSPRTSGANVLTF.

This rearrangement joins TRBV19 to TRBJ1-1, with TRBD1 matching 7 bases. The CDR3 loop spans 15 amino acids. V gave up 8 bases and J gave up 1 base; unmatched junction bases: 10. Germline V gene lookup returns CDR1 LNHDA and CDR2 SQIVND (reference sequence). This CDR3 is CASVPGQPSNTEAFF. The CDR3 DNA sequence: TGTGCCAGTGTACCGGGACAGCCCTCGAACACTGAAGCTTTCTTT.

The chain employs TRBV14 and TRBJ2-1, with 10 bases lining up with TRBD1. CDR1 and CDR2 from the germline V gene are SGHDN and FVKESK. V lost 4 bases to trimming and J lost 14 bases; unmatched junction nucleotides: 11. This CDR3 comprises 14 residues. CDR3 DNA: TGTGCCAGCAGCCCAGACAGGGGGCTAGGGTACAAGTTCTTC. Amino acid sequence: CASSPDRGLGYKFF.

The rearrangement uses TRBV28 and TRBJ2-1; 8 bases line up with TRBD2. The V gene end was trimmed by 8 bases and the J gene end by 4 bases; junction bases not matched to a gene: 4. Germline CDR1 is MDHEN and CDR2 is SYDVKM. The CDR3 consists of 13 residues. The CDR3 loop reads CASSLAGYNEQFF. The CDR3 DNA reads TGTGCCAGCTCTTTAGCGGGATACAATGAGCAGTTCTTC. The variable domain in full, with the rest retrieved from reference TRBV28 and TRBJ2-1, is DVKVTQSSRYLVKRTGEKVFLECVQDMDHENMFWYRQDPGLGLRLIYFSYDVKMKEKGDIPEGYSVSREKKERFSLILESASTNQTSMYLCASSLAGYNEQFFGPGTRLTVL.

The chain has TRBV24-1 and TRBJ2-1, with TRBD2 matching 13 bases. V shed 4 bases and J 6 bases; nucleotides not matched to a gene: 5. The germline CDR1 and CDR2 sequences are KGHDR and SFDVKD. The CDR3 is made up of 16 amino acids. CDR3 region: CATSEWTSGSGNEQFF. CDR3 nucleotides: TGTGCCACCAGTGAATGGACTAGCGGGAGCGGCAATGAGCAGTTCTTC.

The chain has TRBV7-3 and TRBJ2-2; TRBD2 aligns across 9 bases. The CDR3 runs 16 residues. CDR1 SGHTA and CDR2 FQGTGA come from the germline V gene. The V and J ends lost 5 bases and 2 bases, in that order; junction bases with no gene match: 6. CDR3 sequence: CASSRVSGRNTGELFF. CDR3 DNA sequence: TGTGCCAGCAGCCGCGTTAGCGGGAGAAACACCGGGGAGCTGTTTTTT.

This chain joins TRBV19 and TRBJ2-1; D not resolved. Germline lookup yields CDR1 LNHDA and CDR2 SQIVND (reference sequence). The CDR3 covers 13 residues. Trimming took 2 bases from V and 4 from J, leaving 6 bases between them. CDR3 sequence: CASSISRYNEQFF. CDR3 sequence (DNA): TGTGCCAGTAGTATAAGTAGATACAATGAGCAGTTCTTC.

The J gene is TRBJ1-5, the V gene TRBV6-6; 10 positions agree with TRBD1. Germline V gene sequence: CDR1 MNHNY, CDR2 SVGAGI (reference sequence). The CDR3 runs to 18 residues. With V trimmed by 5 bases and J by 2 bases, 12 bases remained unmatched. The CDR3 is CASSGSTGGYLGNQPQHF. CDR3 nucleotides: TGTGCCAGCAGTGGATCGACAGGGGGCTATTTGGGCAATCAGCCCCAGCATTTT.

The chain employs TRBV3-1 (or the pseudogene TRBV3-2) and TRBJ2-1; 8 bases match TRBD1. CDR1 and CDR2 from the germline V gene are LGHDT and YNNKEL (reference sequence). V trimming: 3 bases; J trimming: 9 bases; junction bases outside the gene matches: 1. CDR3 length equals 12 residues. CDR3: CASSHDRGEQFF. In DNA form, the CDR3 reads TGTGCCAGCAGCCACGACAGGGGTGAGCAGTTCTTC.

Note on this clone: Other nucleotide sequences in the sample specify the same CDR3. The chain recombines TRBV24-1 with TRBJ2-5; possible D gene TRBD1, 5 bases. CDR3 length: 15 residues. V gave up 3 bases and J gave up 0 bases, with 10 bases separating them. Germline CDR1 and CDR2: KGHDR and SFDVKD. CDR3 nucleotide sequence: TGTGCCACCAGTGATCCCGACAGATACCAAGAGACCCAGTACTTC. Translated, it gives CATSDPDRYQETQYF.

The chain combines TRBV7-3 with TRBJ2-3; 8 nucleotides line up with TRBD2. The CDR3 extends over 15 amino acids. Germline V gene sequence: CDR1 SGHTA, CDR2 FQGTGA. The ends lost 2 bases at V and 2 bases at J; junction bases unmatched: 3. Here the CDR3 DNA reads TGTGCCAGCAGCTTAGGCGGGAGGTACACAGATACGCAGTATTTT. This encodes CASSLGGRYTDTQYF.

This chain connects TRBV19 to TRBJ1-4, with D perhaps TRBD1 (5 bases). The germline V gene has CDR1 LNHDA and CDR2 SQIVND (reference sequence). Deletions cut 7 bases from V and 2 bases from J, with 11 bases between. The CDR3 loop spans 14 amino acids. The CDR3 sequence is CASNQGGTNEKLFF. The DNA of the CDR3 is TGTGCCAGTAACCAGGGAGGGACTAATGAAAAACTGTTTTTT. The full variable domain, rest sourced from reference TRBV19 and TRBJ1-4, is DGGITQSPKYLFRKEGQNVTLSCEQNLNHDAMYWYRQDPGQGLRLIYYSQIVNDFQKGDIAEGYSVSREKKESFPLTVTSAQKNPTAFYLCASNQGGTNEKLFFGSGTQLSVL.

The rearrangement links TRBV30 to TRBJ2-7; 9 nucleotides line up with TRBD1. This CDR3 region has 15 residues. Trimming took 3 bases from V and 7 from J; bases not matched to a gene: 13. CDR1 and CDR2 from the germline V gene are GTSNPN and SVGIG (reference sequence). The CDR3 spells CAWRATGGYTWEQYF. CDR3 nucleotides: TGTGCCTGGAGGGCGACAGGGGGTTATACGTGGGAGCAGTACTTC.

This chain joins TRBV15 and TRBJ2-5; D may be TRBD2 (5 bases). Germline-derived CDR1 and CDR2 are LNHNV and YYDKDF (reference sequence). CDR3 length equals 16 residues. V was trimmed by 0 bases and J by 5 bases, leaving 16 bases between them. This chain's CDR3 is CATSRDLEGRRETQYF. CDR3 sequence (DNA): TGTGCCACCAGCAGAGATCTCGAGGGCCGGCGCGAGACCCAGTACTTC. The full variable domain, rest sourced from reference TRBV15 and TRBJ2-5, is DAMVIQNPRYQVTQFGKPVTLSCSQTLNHNVMYWYQQKSSQAPKLLFHYYDKDFNNEADTPDNFQSRRPNTSFCFLDIRSPGLGDTAMYLCATSRDLEGRRETQYFGPGTRLLVL.

CDR3 sequence reads: CASSPGQEQFF. CDR3 bases: TGTGCCAGCAGTCCGGGACAGGAGCAGTTCTTC. This chain connects TRBV12-3 or TRBV12-4 to TRBJ2-1; 7 bases fit TRBD1. The trim removed 5 bases at V and 10 bases at J, leaving 2 bases unmatched. There are 11 residues in the CDR3.

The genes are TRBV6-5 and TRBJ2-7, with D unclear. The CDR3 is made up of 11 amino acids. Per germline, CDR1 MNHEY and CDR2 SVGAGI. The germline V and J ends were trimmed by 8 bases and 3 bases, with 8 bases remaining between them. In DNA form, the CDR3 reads TGTGCCAGCCAGGCCAACTACGAGCAGTACTTC. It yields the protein CASQANYEQYF.

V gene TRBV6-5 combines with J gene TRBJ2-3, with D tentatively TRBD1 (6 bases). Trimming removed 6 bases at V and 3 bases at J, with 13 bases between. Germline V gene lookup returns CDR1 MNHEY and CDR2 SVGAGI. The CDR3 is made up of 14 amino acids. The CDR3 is CASREPGVTDTQYF. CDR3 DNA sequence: TGTGCCAGCAGGGAGCCAGGGGTGACAGATACGCAGTATTTT.

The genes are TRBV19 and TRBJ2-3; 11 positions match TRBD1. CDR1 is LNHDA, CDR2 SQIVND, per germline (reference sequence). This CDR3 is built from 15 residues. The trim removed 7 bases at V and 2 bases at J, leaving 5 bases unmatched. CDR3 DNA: TGTGCCAGTACTAACGGACAGGGGGCCACAGATACGCAGTATTTT. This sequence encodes CASTNGQGATDTQYF.